This entry concerns a single T cell receptor beta chain. The antigen is undetermined. Two oligonucleotides, mixed equimolar, formed the beta constant-region primer covering TRBC1 and TRBC2. MiXCR, applied by TCRdb to the UMI-ligation and nested PCR reads, yields one record per CDR3 protein. This sample has 130,000 to 150,000 distinct CDR3 sequences, with over 15% found just once. CD4 T cells were positively selected, then CD8 T cells from the CD4-negative fraction. V shed 6 bases and J shed 2 bases, with 10 bases lying between them. The germline V gene encodes CDR1 MNHNS and CDR2 SASEGT. The CDR3 contains 14 residues. The data are from a study of naive and memory T cell subsets. Study observations and caveats: Especially in CD8 cells, naive repertoires contained a few larger clonotypes, possibly CD45RA-re-expressing memory cells. Each distinct alpha or beta sequence counts as one clonotype. In naive cells, over 95% of TCR sequences were seen only once.

V gene TRBV6-1 combines with J gene TRBJ2-2; a weak D match, TRBD2 (6 bases). The source material was naive CD4+ T cells from blood. The source of this sequence is a human donor in good health. CDR3 DNA: TGTGCCAGCAGAATCGGGGGTAACACCGGGGAGCTGTTTTTT. Translation gives CASRIGGNTGELFF.